This record concerns one T cell receptor beta chain sequence. V shed 4 bases and J 0 bases; nucleotides not matched to a gene: 3. In germline, CDR1 is SGHNT, CDR2 YYREEE (reference sequence). There are 14 residues in the CDR3. Adults between about 18 and 95 years of age took part from more than 20 US areas. Grouping used clinical history reported by participants in a survey and questionnaire. This sample is part of a study of blood T cell repertoires in COVID-19. Using immunoSEQ multiplex PCR, the repertoire was profiled, and TCRdb retains in-frame clones only, with some absent. The sample includes about 320,000 clones, more than 75% of them seen just once.

The sample comprised PBMCs or T cells enriched from blood (not recorded which). The chain carries TRBV5-4 and TRBJ1-1, with 7 bases aligning to TRBD1. The origin of this receptor is a woman between 18 and 29 years old who had recovered from COVID-19. Written as DNA, the CDR3 is TGTGCCAGCAGCCTTCAGGGGGTGAACACTGAAGCTTTCTTT. This gives the protein CASSLQGVNTEAFF. The complete variable domain, with remaining parts taken from reference TRBV5-4 and TRBJ1-1, reads ETGVTQSPTHLIKTRGQQVTLRCSSQSGHNTVSWYQQALGQGPQFIFQYYREEENGRGNFPPRFSGLQFPNYSSELNVNALELDDSALYLCASSLQGVNTEAFFGQGTRLTVV.